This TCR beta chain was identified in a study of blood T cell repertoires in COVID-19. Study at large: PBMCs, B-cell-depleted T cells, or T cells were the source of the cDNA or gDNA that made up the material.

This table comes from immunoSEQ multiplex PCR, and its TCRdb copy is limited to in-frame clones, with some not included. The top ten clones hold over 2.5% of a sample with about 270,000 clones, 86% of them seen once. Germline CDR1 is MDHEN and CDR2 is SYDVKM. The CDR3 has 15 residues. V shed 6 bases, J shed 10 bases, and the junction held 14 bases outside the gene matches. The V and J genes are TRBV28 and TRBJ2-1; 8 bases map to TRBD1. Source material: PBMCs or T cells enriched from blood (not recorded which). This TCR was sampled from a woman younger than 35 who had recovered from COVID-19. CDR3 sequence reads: CASSFANTGGLEQFF. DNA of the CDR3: TGTGCCAGCAGCTTTGCAAATACAGGGGGATTGGAGCAGTTCTTC.